This T cell receptor beta chain was identified in a study of blood T cell repertoires in COVID-19. Study summary: The United States, Italy and Spain provided the acute and convalescent COVID-19 samples. PBMCs, B-cell-depleted T cells, or T cells were the source of the cDNA or gDNA that made up the material.

The germline V gene has CDR1 GTSNPN and CDR2 SVGIG (reference sequence). CDR3 length equals 14 residues. V lost 2 bases, J lost 2 bases, and 4 bases stayed unmatched. Study processing details: Amplified reference gene primers provided the basis for estimating nucleated cell counts. Only in-frame clones appear in the TCRdb table, and some are missing; sequencing was by immunoSEQ multiplex PCR. The V and J calls and the clone size are those of that table, but D and trimming were determined from the DNA. The sample yields 300,000 to 400,000 clones, 70% to 90% seen once. This chain joins TRBV30 and TRBJ2-3, with 7 bases identical to TRBD1. The receptor's source is a human donor in a cohort sampled during active COVID-19. Sequences were obtained from peripheral blood. The CDR3 region has the DNA TGTGCCTGGAGTACCGGACAGGTCACAGATACGCAGTATTTT. Translation gives CAWSTGQVTDTQYF.